The clone carrying this TCR beta chain was counted between two and nine times. No antigen is known for it. Germline lookup yields CDR1 MNHEY and CDR2 SMNVEV (reference sequence). This CDR3 has 13 amino acids. Trimming removed 5 bases from V and 3 bases from J, with 11 bases in between. The data are from a study of T-cell memory formation after mild COVID-19. TCRdb independently ran MiXCR on the 5' RACE reads; one entry per CDR3 protein. The data show just over 400,000 distinct CDR3 sequences, with 20% to 30% seen just once and about an eighth held by the top ten. Findings and caveats of the study: Pre-infection memory showed some responding clones, and this suggested that cross-reactive memory joined.

Sequenced: PBMCs or a T cell subset sorted from them (not recorded which). The source is an adult woman who had mild COVID-19 (a few samples of this study predate the infection). Cell type and time point are not known. The chain couples TRBV27 to TRBJ2-7, with D uncertain. CDR3 nucleotide sequence: TGTGCCAGCAGTAAAGACACGTACTACGAGCAGTACTTC. It is translated as CASSKDTYYEQYF.